Here is one TCR beta chain with its context. This clonotype was picked up many times. Its antigen target is currently unknown. It has no much larger one-base neighbor in the sample; base qualities were not kept. TCR libraries were constructed from 350 to 400 ng RNA using the Immunoverse kit, and molecular barcoded adaptors covering alpha/delta and beta/gamma chains were employed. TCR library preparation used the same RNA that was used for transcriptome sequencing. TCR libraries were sequenced on an Illumina HiSeq 4000 with 2 x 150 cycles. The source study handled its data this way. TCR reads were aligned to human V, D, J and C references and assembled into CDR3 clonotypes with MiXCR, including quality filtering and error correction. The tcR package in R was used for analysis of clonotype counts and gene usage diversity. Raw mapping reads were checked after the RNA-seq reads had been mapped by STAR aligner version 2.5.3a onto the human GRCh37 genome. IR-seq fastq files were randomly downsampled with Seqtk 1.3 to test the effect of sequencing depth on detected clonotypes. TCRdb reprocessed the public reads (quality trimming at Q25 with fastp, clone calling with MiXCR) and kept in-frame beta chains. Rows matching on CDR3 protein sequence are summarized as one entry with the most common DNA and genes. The V and J calls were determined by TCRdb, not by the authors. The sample has 30,000 to 50,000 distinct CDR3 sequences on record, 12% of them singletons. The ten largest clones capture roughly a third of the sample.

The sample comes from a study of read filtering for tumor transcriptome and immune sequencing (dated by TCRdb to 2019 to 2021). Study-wide context: The cohort consisted of approximately 16 male and about 15 female patients, with a mean age of roughly 66 years and an age range of roughly 40 to 85. After DNase treatment, whole-transcriptome libraries were prepared with the TruSeq RNA Access Library Prep Kit. Per sample, about 4.05 to 11 million TCR-region mapped reads were obtained with IR-seq, compared with only about 80 to 1,400 with RNA-seq. By revised international staging, under 10 patients were R-ISS I, some 17 were R-ISS II and more than five were R-ISS III. TCR repertoires obtained by targeted immune repertoire sequencing and by bulk whole-transcriptome sequencing performed on the same bone marrow samples were compared. As a main aim, a read-filtering strategy for immune repertoire data was addressed, with the specific question being whether clonotypes supported by a single read should be removed. Paper-wide results and their limitations: The sorted CD138-negative fraction was composed of a mixed bone marrow immune population rather than of purified T cells. Compared with RNA-seq, IR-seq captured clonotypes at much greater depth and more reliably, and a smaller IR-seq throughput was enough to identify most of the shared clonotypes. In IR-seq, single-read clonotypes were approximately 81% of clonotypes but about 3.5% of total reads; in RNA-seq they were about 75% of clonotypes and less than 45% of reads. When single-read clonotypes were removed, the proportions of shared clonotypes in IR-seq and RNA-seq correlated more strongly.

Every patient had bone marrow sampled at the time of active disease. Ficoll-Hypaque density gradient centrifugation was used to isolate the bone marrow mononuclear cells. CD138-negative cells were obtained by negative selection after labeling with CD138 magnetic microbeads on a MACS separator, removing myeloma plasma cells. Flow cytometry with CD138 antibodies on an Attune NxT was used to check how pure the isolated cells were. Total RNA was extracted using TRIzol reagent and was quantified on a NanoDrop spectrophotometer. For each patient, the CD138-negative bone marrow sample underwent paired RNA-seq and IR-seq. CDR1 is given as DFQATT and CDR2 as SNEGSKA, both from the germline V gene (reference sequence). The V end gives up 3 bases and the J end 6 bases, leaving 5 bases in the junction not matched to a gene. The CDR3 measures 12 amino acids from cysteine to phenylalanine. Only the CDR3 part of the read is kept: 36 bases, read in frame from the first base.

Sequenced sample: a population of CD138-negative cells sorted from bone marrow. Sample cell subset or site, as interpreted from the label and publication: bone marrow mononuclear cells depleted of CD138+ plasma/myeloma cells by negative magnetic selection. The clonotype comes from a donor aged 40 or older with multiple myeloma. The chain couples TRBV20-1 to TRBJ2-7, with 7 bases matching TRBD2. In nucleotides, the sequence is TGCAGTGCTAGTGGGGGGGTCCCCGAGCAGTACTTC. Its protein product is CSASGGVPEQYF.